This entry concerns a single T cell receptor (beta chain). CDR1 is SGHRS and CDR2 is YFSETQ in the germline V gene. V lost 9 bases, J lost 1 base, and 8 bases stayed unmatched. The CDR3 contains 14 residues. It was version v3.0 of the immunoSEQ assay that was run at survey level. Profiling relied on immunoSEQ multiplex PCR, and the TCRdb table lists in-frame clones only, not all of them. There are about 28,000 clones in the sample; 90% to 95% occur only once, and 8% lies in the top ten. This entry belongs to a study of long-term antiretroviral therapy in people with HIV. This chain uses TRBV5-1 with TRBJ2-5, with 8 bases aligning to TRBD2. Here the sequenced sample was unsorted PBMCs, taken roughly 6 years after starting antiretroviral therapy. The sequence came from a young man with HIV. The chain's CDR3 is CATRGGLGQETQYF. The CDR3 DNA reads as TGCGCCACCCGCGGGGGGCTGGGCCAAGAGACCCAGTACTTC.